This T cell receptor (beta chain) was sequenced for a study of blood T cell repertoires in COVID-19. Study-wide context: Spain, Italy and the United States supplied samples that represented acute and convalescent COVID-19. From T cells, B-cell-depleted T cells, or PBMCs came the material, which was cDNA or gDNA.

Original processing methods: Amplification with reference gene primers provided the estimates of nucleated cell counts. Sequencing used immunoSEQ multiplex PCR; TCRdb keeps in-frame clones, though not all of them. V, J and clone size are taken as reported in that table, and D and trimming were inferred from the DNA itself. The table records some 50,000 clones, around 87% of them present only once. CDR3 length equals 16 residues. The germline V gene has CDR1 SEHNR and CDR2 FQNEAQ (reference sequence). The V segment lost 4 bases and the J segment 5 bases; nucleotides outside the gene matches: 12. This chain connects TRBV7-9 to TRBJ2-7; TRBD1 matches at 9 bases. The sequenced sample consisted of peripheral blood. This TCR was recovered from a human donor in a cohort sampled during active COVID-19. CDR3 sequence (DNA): TGTGCCAGCAGCTCCGGACTACAGGGGGCAAACGACGAGCAGTACTTC. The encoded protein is CASSSGLQGANDEQYF.